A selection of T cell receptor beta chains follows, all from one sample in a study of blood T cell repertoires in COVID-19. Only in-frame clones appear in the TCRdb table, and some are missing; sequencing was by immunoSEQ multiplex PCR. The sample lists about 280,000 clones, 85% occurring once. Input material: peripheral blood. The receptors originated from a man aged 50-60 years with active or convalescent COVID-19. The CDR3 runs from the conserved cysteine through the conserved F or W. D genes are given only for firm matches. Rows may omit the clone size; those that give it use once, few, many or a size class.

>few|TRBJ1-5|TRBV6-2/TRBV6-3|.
CASSYVGGQPQHF
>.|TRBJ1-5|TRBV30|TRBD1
CAWSTGTGPYINQPQHF
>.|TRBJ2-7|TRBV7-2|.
CASSWGSGGEEQYF
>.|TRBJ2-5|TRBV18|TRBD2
CASSETLAGQETQYF
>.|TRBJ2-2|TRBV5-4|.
CASSYWRENTGELFF
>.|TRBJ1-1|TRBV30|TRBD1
CAWSRGPGTEAFF
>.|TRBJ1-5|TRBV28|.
CASRQGNQPQHF
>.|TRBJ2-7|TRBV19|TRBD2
CASSASSGGSYEQYF
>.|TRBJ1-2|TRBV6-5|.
CASSRTAYGYTF
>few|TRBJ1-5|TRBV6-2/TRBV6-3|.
CASSYMGGSSNQPQHF
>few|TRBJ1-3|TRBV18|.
CASSPWFSSGNTIYF
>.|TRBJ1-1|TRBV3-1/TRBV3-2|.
CASSRADGFVAFF
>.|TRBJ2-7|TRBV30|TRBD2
CAWRGLAEYEQYF
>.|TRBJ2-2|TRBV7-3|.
CASSPARVGVDTGELFF
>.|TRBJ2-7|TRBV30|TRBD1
CAWSVPGQGYMYEQYF
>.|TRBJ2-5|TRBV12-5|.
CASGAGGTYQETQYF
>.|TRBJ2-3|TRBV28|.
CASSFARVTQYF
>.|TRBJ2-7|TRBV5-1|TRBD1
CASSLRTGTYEQYF
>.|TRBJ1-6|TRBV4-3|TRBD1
CASSSRTGKNSPLHF
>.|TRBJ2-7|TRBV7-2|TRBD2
CASSLVAGGPYEQYF
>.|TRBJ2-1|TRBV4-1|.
CASSQDVPVSYNEQFF
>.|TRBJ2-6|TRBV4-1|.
CASSDNSGANVLTF
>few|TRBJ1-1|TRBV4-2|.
CASSQQGAYTEAFF
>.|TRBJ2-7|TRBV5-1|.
CASSLDPGNYEQYF
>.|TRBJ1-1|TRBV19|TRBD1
CASTQTGWNTEAFF